This T cell receptor (beta chain) originates from a study of blood T cells in healthy people across ages. There are many counts of this clonotype. A second PCR of roughly 6 to 12 cycles used a sample-barcoded 5' primer and a J-beta primer mix. TCRdb passed the 5' RACE reads through MiXCR, listing each CDR3 protein once. Here the sample spans 710,000 or so distinct CDR3 sequences, about a third being singletons. With 6 bases removed from V and 2 bases from J, the gap between germline ends came to 14 bases. This CDR3 region has 14 residues. This clonotype was obtained from a woman aged 80 or over in good health. Material: blood. This chain joins TRBV12-3 or TRBV12-4 and TRBJ2-7; possibly TRBD2 for D (6 bases). In DNA form, the CDR3 reads TGTGCCAGCAGCCGCTCGACTAGGGCCTACGAGCAGTACTTC. This translates into CASSRSTRAYEQYF.